Presented here are 6 T cell receptor beta chains from one specimen sequenced in a study of shared clonotypes between healthy human individuals (dated by TCRdb to 2020 to 2021). The library came from the immunoSEQ multiplex PCR assay. In its TCRdb copy, this immuneACCESS table keeps in-frame sequences only and misses some clones. Where compared with another copy, unresolved V genes explain less than half of these, and the others have no known cause. In all, the sample holds around 700,000 clones, and 55% to 75% of those were seen once. Together, the top ten hold about 2% of the sample. Sequencing was carried out using memory CD4+ T cells sorted from blood. The cell subset or site label, as the study defines it: CD45RA-negative fraction. The source of these receptors is a woman aged 25 to 45 in good health.

This rearrangement joins TRBV29-1 to TRBJ2-1; D is uncertain. In germline, CDR1 is SQVTM, CDR2 ANQGSEA. Trimming removed 5 bases at V and 0 bases at J, with 11 bases between. The CDR3 spans 14 residues. The CDR3 here is CSVFYILSYNEQFF. Here the CDR3 DNA reads TGCAGCGTTTTTTACATTCTCTCCTACAATGAGCAGTTCTTC.

V is TRBV5-1 and J is TRBJ1-2; D remains ambiguous. The CDR3 sequence is 13 residues long. CDR1 SGHRS and CDR2 YFSETQ come from the germline V gene. The ends were cut back, 0 bases at V and 4 bases at J, with 7 bases in the middle. The CDR3 is CASSLGAGYGYTF. The CDR3 region has the DNA TGCGCCAGCAGCTTGGGGGCGGGCTATGGCTACACCTTC.

With respect to this clone: A much larger clone sits a single nucleotide away, making a read error possible. The chain uses TRBV5-4 and TRBJ1-4, with 7 bases lining up with TRBD1. V shed 0 bases and J 7 bases; nucleotides not matched to a gene: 0. Germline values: CDR1 SGHNT, CDR2 YYREEE (reference sequence). The CDR3 sequence is 13 residues long. The CDR3 spells CASSLGQGEKLFF. DNA for the CDR3: TGTGCCAGCAGCTTGGGACAGGGTGAAAAACTGTTTTTT.

The chain employs TRBV2 and TRBJ2-7; TRBD1 or TRBD2 may be the D gene (5 bases each). The CDR3 loop spans 13 amino acids. V was shortened by 1 base and J by 6 bases, with 10 bases between the two germline ends. Germline loops: CDR1 SNHLY, CDR2 FYNNEI. The chain's CDR3 is CASSEELGTEQYF. For the CDR3, the DNA is TGTGCCAGCAGTGAAGAACTGGGGACCGAGCAGTACTTC.

This rearrangement joins TRBV5-1 to TRBJ2-3; 11 bases fit TRBD2. CDR3 length equals 16 residues. V shed 0 bases and J 5 bases; nucleotides not matched to a gene: 5. Germline assignment: CDR1 SGHRS and CDR2 YFSETQ. The CDR3 DNA sequence: TGCGCCAGCAGCTTGGGCTTTGGGACTAGCGGAGATACGCAGTATTTT. Translated: CASSLGFGTSGDTQYF.

On this clone: The sample has other DNA sequences that encode this CDR3 too. The rearrangement joins TRBV5-1 to TRBJ2-7; TRBD1 matches at 7 bases. CDR1 and CDR2 (germline): SGHRS, YFSETQ. The CDR3 spans 14 residues. V shed 2 bases, J shed 0 bases, and the junction held 2 bases outside the gene matches. CDR3 residues: CASSFSGGSYEQYF. In DNA form, the CDR3 reads TGCGCCAGCAGCTTTTCAGGGGGCTCCTACGAGCAGTACTTC.